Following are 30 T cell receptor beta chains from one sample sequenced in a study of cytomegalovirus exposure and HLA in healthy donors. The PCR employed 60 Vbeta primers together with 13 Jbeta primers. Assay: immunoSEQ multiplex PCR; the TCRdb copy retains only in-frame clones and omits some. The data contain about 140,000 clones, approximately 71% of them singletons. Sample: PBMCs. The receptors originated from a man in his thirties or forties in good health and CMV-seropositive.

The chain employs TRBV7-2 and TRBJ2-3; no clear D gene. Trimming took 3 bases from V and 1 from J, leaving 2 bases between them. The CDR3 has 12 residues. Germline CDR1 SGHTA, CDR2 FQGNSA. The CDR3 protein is CASSFGTDTQYF. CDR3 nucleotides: TGTGCCAGCAGCTTCGGCACAGATACGCAGTATTTT.

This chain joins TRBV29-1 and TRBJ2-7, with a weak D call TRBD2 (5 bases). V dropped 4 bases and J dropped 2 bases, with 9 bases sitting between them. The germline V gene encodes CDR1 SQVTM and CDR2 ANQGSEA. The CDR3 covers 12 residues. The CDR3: CSVGGSAYEQYF. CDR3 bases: TGCAGCGTTGGCGGGTCGGCCTACGAGCAGTACTTC.

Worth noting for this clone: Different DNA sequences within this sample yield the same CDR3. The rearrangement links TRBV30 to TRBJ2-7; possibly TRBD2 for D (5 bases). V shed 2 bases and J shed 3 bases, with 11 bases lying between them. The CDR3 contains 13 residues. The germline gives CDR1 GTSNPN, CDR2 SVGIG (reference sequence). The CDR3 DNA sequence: TGTGCCTGGAGTATGGGAGAGGGCTACGAGCAGTACTTC. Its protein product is CAWSMGEGYEQYF. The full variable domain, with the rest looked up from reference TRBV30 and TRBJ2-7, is SQTIHQWPATLVQPVGSPLSLECTVEGTSNPNLYWYRQAAGRGLQLLFYSVGIGQISSEVPQNLSASRPQDRQFILSSKKLLLSDSGFYLCAWSMGEGYEQYFGPGTRLTVT.

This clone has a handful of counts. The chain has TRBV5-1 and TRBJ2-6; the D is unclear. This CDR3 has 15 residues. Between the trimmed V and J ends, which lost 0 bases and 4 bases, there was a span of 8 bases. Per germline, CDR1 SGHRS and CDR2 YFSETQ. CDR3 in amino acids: CASSLVTPGANVLTF. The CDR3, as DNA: TGCGCCAGCAGCTTGGTTACTCCAGGGGCCAACGTCCTGACTTTC.

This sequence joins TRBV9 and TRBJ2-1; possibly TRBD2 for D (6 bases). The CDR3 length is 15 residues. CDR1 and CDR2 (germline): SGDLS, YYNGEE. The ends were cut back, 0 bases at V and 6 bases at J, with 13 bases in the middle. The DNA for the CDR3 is TGTGCCAGCAGCGTAGGGGGAGGCTCCGGCAATGAGCAGTTCTTC. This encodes CASSVGGGSGNEQFF.

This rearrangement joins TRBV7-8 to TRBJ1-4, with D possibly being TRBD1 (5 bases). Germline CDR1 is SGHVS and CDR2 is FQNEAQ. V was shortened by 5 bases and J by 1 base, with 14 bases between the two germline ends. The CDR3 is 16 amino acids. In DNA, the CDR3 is TGTGCCAGCAGCCTCCGGGGCGGGGGAACTAATGAAAAACTGTTTTTT. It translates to CASSLRGGGTNEKLFF.

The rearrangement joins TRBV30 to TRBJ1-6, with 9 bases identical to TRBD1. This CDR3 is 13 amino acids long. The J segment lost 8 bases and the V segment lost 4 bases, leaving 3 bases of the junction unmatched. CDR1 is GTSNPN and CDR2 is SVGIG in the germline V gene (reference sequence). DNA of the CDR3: TGTGCCTGGAAAAGGACAGGGGATTCACCCCTCCACTTT. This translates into CAWKRTGDSPLHF.

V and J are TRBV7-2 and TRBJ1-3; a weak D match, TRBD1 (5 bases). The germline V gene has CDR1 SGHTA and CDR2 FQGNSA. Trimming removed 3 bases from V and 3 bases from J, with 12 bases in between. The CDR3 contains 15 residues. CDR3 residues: CASSFSRVVGNTIYF. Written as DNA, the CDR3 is TGTGCCAGCAGCTTTTCCAGGGTCGTTGGAAACACCATATATTTT.

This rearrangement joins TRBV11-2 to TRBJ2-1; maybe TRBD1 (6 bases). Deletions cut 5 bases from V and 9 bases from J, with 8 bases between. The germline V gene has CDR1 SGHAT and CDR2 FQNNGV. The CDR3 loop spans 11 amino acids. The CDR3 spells CASSVGAEQFF. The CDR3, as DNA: TGTGCCAGCAGCGTGGGGGCTGAGCAGTTCTTC.

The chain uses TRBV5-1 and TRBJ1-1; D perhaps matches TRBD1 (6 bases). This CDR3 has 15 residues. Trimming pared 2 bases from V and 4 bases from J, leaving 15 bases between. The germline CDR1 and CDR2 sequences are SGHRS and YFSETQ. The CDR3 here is CASSFLGGESTEAFF. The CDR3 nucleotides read TGCGCCAGCAGCTTCTTAGGGGGGGAGAGCACTGAAGCTTTCTTT.

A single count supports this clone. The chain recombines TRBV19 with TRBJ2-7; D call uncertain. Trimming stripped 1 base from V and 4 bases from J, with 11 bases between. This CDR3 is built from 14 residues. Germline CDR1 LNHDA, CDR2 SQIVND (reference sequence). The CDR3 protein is CASSIAGHGYEQYF. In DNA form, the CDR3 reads TGTGCCAGTAGTATAGCTGGGCACGGTTACGAGCAGTACTTC. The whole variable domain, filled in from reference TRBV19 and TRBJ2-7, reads DGGITQSPKYLFRKEGQNVTLSCEQNLNHDAMYWYRQDPGQGLRLIYYSQIVNDFQKGDIAEGYSVSREKKESFPLTVTSAQKNPTAFYLCASSIAGHGYEQYFGPGTRLTVT.

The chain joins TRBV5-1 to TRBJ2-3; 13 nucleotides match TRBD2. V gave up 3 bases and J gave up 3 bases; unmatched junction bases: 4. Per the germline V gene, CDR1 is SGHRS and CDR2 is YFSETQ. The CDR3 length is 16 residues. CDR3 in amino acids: CASSSRLAGGTDTQYF. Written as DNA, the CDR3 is TGCGCCAGCAGCTCAAGACTAGCGGGAGGTACAGATACGCAGTATTTT.

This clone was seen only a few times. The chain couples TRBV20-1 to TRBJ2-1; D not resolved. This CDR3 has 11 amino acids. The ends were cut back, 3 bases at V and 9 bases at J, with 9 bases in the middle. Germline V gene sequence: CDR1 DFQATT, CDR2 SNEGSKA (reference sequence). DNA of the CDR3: TGCAGTGCTAGGATGGCCATTGAGCAGTTCTTC. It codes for CSARMAIEQFF.

The CDR3: CASSYTGIEQFF. CDR3 coding DNA: TGTGCCAGCAGTTACACAGGGATTGAGCAGTTCTTC. This chain connects TRBV27 to TRBJ2-1, with D possibly being TRBD1 (6 bases). Looked up from germline, CDR1 is MNHEY and CDR2 is SMNVEV (reference sequence). Trimming removed 4 bases at V and 9 bases at J, with 10 bases between. This CDR3 contains 12 residues.

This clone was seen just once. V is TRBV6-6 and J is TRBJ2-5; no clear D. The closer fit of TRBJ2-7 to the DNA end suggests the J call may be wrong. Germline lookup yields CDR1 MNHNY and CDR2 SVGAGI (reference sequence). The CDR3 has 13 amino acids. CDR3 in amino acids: CASSYSENYEQYF. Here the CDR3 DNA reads TGTGCCAGCAGTTACTCCGAGAACTACGAGCAGTACTTC.

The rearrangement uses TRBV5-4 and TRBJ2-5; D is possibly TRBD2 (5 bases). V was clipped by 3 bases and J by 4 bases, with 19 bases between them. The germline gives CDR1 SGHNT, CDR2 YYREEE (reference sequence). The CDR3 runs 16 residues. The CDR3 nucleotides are TGTGCCAGCAGCTCCCGGGGTCGAACCAAGCGAGAGACCCAGTACTTC. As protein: CASSSRGRTKRETQYF.

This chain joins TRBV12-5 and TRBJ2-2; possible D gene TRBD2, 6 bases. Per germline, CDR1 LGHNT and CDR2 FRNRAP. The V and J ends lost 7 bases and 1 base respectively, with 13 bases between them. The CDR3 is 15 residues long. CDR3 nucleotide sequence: TGTGCTAGTGTTGAGGGACTCTGGAACACCGGGGAGCTGTTTTTT. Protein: CASVEGLWNTGELFF.

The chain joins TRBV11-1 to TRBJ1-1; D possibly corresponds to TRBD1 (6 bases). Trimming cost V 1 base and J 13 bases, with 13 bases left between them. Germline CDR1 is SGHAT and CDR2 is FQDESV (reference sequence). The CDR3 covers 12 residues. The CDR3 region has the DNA TGTGCCAGCAGCTTAGGGCAGGGGACACATTTCTTT. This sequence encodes CASSLGQGTHFF.

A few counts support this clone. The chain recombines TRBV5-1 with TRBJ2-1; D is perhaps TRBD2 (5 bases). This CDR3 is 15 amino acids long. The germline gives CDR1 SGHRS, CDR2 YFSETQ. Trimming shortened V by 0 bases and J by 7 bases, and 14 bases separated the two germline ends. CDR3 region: CASSLAGLLPNEQFF. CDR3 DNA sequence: TGCGCCAGCAGCTTGGCGGGGTTATTACCGAATGAGCAGTTCTTC.

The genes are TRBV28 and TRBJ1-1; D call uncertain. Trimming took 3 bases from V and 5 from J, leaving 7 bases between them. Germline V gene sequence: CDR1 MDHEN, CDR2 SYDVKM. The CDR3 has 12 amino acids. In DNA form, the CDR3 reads TGTGCCAGCAGTTTCCCCGGGACTGAAGCTTTCTTT. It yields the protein CASSFPGTEAFF.

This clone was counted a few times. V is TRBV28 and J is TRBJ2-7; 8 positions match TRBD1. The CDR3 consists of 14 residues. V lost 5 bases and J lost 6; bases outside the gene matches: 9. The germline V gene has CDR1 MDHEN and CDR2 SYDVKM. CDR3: CASSPSDRDGEQYF. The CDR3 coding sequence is TGTGCCAGCAGTCCTTCGGACAGGGACGGCGAGCAGTACTTC.

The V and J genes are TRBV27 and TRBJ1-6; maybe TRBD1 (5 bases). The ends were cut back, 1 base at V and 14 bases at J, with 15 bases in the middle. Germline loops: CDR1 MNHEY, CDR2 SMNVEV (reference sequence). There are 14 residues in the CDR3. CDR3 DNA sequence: TGTGCCAGCAGTTTATTCCCAGCTCGGGGGTCCCTCCACTTT. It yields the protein CASSLFPARGSLHF.

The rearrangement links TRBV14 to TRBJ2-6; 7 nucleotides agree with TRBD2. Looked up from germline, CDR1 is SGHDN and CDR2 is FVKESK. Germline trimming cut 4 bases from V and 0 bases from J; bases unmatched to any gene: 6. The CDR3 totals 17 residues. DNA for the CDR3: TGTGCCAGCAGCCCCGGGGCGGGAGACTCTGGGGCCAACGTCCTGACTTTC. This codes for CASSPGAGDSGANVLTF.

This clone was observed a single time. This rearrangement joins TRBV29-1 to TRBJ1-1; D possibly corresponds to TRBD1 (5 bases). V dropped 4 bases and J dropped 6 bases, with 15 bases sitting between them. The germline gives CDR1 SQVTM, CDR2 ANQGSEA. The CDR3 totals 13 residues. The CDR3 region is CSVVLRAGAEAFF. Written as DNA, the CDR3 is TGCAGCGTTGTTCTCAGGGCGGGGGCTGAAGCTTTCTTT. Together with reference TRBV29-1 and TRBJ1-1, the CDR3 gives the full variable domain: SAVISQKPSRDICQRGTSLTIQCQVDSQVTMMFWYRQQPGQSLTLIATANQGSEATYESGFVIDKFPISRPNLTFSTLTVSNMSPEDSSIYLCSVVLRAGAEAFFGQGTRLTVV.

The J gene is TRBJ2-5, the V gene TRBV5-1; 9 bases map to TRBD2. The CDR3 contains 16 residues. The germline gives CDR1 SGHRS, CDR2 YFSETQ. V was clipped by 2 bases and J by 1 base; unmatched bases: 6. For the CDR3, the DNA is TGCGCCAGCAGCTTCGAGGCTAGCGGGGCCCAAGAGACCCAGTACTTC. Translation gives CASSFEASGAQETQYF. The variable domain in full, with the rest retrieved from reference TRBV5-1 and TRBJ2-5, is KAGVTQTPRYLIKTRGQQVTLSCSPISGHRSVSWYQQTPGQGLQFLFEYFSETQRNKGNFPGRFSGRQFSNSRSEMNVSTLELGDSALYLCASSFEASGAQETQYFGPGTRLLVL.

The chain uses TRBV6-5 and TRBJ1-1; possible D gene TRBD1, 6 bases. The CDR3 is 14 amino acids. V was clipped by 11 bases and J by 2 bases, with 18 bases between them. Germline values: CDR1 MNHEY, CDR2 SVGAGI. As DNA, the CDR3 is TGTGCCGCACCGTGGGGCAGGGGAAACACTGAAGCTTTCTTT. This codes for CAAPWGRGNTEAFF.

This chain's CDR3 is CASSVVLGDTEAFF. The CDR3 DNA is TGTGCCAGCAGCGTAGTCCTCGGGGACACTGAAGCTTTCTTT. The V call is TRBV9, the J call TRBJ1-1; no clear D. Per germline, CDR1 SGDLS and CDR2 YYNGEE. The V end was cut by 0 bases, the J end by 3 bases, with 9 bases between. This CDR3 contains 14 residues.

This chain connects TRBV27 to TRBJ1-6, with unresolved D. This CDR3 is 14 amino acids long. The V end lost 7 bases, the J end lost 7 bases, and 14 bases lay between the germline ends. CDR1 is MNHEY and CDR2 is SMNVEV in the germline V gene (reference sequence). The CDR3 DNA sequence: TGTGCCAGCAAGCCCCGGGGTGGAAATTCACCCCTCCACTTT. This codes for CASKPRGGNSPLHF.

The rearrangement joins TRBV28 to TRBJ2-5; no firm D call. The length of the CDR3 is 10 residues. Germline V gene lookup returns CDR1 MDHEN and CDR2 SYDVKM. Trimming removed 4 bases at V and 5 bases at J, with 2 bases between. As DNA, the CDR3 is TGTGCCAGCAGTTCGGAGACCCAGTACTTC. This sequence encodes CASSSETQYF. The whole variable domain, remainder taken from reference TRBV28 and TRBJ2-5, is DVKVTQSSRYLVKRTGEKVFLECVQDMDHENMFWYRQDPGLGLRLIYFSYDVKMKEKGDIPEGYSVSREKKERFSLILESASTNQTSMYLCASSSETQYFGPGTRLLVL.

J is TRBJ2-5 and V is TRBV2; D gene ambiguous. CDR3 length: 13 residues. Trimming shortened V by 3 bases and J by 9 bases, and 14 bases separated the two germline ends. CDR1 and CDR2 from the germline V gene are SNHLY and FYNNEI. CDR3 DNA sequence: TGTGCCAGCAGTGATCCCGCCGCGGCTGCCCAGTACTTC. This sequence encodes CASSDPAAAAQYF.